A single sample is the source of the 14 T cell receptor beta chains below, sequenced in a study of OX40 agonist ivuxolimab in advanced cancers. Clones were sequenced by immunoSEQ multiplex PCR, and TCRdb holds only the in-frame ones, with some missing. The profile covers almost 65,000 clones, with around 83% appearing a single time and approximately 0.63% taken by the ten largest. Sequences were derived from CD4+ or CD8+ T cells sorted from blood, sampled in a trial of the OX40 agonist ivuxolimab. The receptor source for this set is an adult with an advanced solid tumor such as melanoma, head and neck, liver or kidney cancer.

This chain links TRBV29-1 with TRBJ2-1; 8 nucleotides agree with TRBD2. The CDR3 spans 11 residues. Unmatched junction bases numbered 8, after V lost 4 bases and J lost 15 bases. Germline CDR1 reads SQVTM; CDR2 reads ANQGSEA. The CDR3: CSVGGAGGVFF. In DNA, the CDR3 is TGCAGCGTTGGAGGGGCGGGGGGCGTGTTCTTC.

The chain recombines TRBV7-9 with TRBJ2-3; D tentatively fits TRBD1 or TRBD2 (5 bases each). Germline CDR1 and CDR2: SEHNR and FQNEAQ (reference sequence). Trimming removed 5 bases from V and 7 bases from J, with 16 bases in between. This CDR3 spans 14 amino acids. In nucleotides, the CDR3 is TGTGCCAGCAGCGAGAGGGGTAGGGGAAATACGCAGTATTTT. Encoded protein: CASSERGRGNTQYF.

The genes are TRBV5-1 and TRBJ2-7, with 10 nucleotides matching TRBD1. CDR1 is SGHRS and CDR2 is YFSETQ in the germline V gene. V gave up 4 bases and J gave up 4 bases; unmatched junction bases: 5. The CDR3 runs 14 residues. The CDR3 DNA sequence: TGCGCCAGCAGCCCCGGACAGGGGGGTTACGAGCAGTACTTC. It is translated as CASSPGQGGYEQYF.

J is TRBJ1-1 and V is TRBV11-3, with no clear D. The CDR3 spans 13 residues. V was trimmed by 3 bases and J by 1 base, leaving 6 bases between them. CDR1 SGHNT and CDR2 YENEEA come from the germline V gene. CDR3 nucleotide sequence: TGTGCCAGCAGCTTGGAAAGGAACACTGAAGCTTTCTTT. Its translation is CASSLERNTEAFF. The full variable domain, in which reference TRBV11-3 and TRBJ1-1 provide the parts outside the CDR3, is EAGVVQSPRYKIIEKKQPVAFWCNPISGHNTLYWYLQNLGQGPELLIRYENEEAVDDSQLPKDRFSAERLKGVDSTLKIQPAELGDSAVYLCASSLERNTEAFFGQGTRLTVV.

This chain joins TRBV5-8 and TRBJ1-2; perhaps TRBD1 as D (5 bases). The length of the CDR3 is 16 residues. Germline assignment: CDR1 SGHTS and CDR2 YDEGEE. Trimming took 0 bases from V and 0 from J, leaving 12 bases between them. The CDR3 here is CASSLDSGLTNYGYTF. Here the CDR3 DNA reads TGTGCCAGCAGCTTGGATTCGGGGCTTACTAACTATGGCTACACCTTC.

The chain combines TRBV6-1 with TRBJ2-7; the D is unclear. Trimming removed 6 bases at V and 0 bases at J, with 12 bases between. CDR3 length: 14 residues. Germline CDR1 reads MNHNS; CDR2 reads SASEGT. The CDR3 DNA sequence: TGTGCCAGCAGCACAAGCCCCAGCTCCTACGAGCAGTACTTC. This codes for CASSTSPSSYEQYF.

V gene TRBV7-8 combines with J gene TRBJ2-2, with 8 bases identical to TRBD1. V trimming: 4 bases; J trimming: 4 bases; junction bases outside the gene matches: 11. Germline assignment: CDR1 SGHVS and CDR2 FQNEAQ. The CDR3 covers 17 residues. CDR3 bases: TGTGCCAGCAGCTCAATCTCAGGGGGCACTAGCACCGGGGAGCTGTTTTTT. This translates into CASSSISGGTSTGELFF.

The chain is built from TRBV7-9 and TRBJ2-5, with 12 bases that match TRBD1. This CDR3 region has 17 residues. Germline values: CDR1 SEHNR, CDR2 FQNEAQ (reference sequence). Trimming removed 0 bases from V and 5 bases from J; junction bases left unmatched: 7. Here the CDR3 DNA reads TGTGCCAGCAGCTTAGCGACGGGACAGGGGGCGATGGAGACCCAGTACTTC. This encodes CASSLATGQGAMETQYF.

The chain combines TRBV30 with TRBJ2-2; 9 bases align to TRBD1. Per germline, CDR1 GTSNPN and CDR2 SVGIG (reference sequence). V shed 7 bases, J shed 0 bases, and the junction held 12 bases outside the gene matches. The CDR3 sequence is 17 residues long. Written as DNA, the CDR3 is TGTGCCTCGGTGGGTGACAGGGGGGGCTCGAACACCGGGGAGCTGTTTTTT. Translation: CASVGDRGGSNTGELFF. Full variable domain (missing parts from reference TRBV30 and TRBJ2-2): SQTIHQWPATLVQPVGSPLSLECTVEGTSNPNLYWYRQAAGRGLQLLFYSVGIGQISSEVPQNLSASRPQDRQFILSSKKLLLSDSGFYLCASVGDRGGSNTGELFFGEGSRLTVL.

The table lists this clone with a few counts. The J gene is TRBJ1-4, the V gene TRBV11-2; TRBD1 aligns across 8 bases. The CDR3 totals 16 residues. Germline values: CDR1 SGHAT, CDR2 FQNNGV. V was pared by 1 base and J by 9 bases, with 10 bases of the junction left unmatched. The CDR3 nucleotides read TGTGCCAGCAGCTTAGTTTTCGGACAGGGTGGCAAAAAACTGTTTTTT. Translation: CASSLVFGQGGKKLFF. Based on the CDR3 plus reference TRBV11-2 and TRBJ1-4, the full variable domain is EAGVAQSPRYKIIEKRQSVAFWCNPISGHATLYWYQQILGQGPKLLIQFQNNGVVDDSQLPKDRFSAERLKGVDSTLKIQPAKLEDSAVYLCASSLVFGQGGKKLFFGSGTQLSVL.

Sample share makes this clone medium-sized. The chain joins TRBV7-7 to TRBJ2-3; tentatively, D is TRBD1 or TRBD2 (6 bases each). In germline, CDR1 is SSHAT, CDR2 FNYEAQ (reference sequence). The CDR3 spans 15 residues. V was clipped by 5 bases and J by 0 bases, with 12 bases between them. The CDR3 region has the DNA TGTGCCAGCAGCCTCAGGGGAGGAAGCACAGATACGCAGTATTTT. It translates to CASSLRGGSTDTQYF.

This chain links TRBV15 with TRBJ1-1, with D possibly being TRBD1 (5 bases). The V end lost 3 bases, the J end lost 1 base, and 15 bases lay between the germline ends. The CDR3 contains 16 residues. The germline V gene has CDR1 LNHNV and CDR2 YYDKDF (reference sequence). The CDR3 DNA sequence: TGTGCCACCAGCAGTAAACGGGGGAGGGGGAACACTGAAGCTTTCTTT. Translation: CATSSKRGRGNTEAFF.

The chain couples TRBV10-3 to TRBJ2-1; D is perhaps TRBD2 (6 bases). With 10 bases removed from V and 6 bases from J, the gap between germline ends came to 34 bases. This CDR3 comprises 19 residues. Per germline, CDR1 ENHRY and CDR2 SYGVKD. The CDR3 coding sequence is TGTGCCACCATCAGTAGGTTTGATTCCGTGACTAGATACACCAATGAGCAGTTCTTC. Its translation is CATISRFDSVTRYTNEQFF.

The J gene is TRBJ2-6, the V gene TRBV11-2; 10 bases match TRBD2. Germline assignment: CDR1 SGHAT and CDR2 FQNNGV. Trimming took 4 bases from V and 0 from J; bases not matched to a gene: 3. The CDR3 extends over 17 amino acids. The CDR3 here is CASSSSGSSSGANVLTF. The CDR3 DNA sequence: TGTGCCAGCAGCTCTAGCGGGAGCAGCTCTGGGGCCAACGTCCTGACTTTC.